These 22 T cell receptor beta chains came from one sample sequenced in a study of shared T cell receptors in the human thymus (dated by TCRdb to about 2021). The protocol used for the library was the immunoSEQ multiplex PCR assay. Imported from immuneACCESS, the table was reduced by TCRdb to in-frame sequences with V and J called. These copies leave out some clones; in studies compared against another copy, an unresolved V gene accounts for under half, and the cause of the remainder is not known. The sample has 630,000 or so clones on record, around 87% of them singletons. 0.0094% of the sample goes to the ten largest clones. The data were also submitted as part of a second study, on human thymus T cells.

The sample comprised thymocytes. These receptors came from a boy in the first two years of life with a congenital heart defect. Donor details come from another sample of the same person, matched by shared clones.

The J gene is TRBJ2-7, the V gene TRBV10-3; 10 bases agree with TRBD2. With V trimmed by 4 bases and J by 1 base, 13 bases remained unmatched. The CDR3 runs 18 residues. Per germline, CDR1 ENHRY and CDR2 SYGVKD. CDR3 amino acids: CAISGPSGGPNGSYEQYF. In DNA form, the CDR3 reads TGTGCCATCAGTGGGCCTAGCGGGGGCCCAAATGGGTCCTACGAGCAGTACTTC.

This rearrangement joins TRBV5-4 to TRBJ1-4; 9 bases align to TRBD1. Germline CDR1 is SGHNT and CDR2 is YYREEE (reference sequence). The CDR3 totals 15 residues. The ends lost 0 bases at V and 8 bases at J; junction bases unmatched: 5. The CDR3 is CASSLGTGDLEKLFF. For the CDR3, the DNA is TGTGCCAGCAGCTTGGGGACAGGGGATTTGGAAAAACTGTTTTTT. The full variable domain, rest sourced from reference TRBV5-4 and TRBJ1-4, is ETGVTQSPTHLIKTRGQQVTLRCSSQSGHNTVSWYQQALGQGPQFIFQYYREEENGRGNFPPRFSGLQFPNYSSELNVNALELDDSALYLCASSLGTGDLEKLFFGSGTQLSVL.

About this clone: At one boundary the junction diverges from the germline segment, which might be a read error. The sample holds other DNA sequences that translate to the same CDR3. The rearrangement joins TRBV4-3 to TRBJ1-6, with D tentatively TRBD1 (5 bases). CDR1 LGHNA and CDR2 YSLEER come from the germline V gene. CDR3 length equals 16 residues. In DNA, the CDR3 is TGCGCCAGCAGCCAAGAGTCCGACAGCCTTAATTCCCCCCTCCACTTT. This translates into CASSQESDSLNSPLHF.

CDR3 in amino acids: CASSLTQTGPYGYTF. CDR3 coding DNA: TGCGCCAGCAGCTTGACCCAGACAGGGCCCTATGGCTACACCTTC. This rearrangement joins TRBV5-1 to TRBJ1-2, with TRBD1 matching over 7 bases. With 1 base clipped from V and 4 bases from J, the junction kept 7 bases outside the gene matches. Looked up from germline, CDR1 is SGHRS and CDR2 is YFSETQ. The CDR3 loop spans 15 amino acids.

The V call is TRBV5-1, the J call TRBJ2-5; no clear D gene. The DNA end is a closer match to TRBJ2-7, so the J assignment may be wrong. The germline V gene encodes CDR1 SGHRS and CDR2 YFSETQ. The CDR3 runs to 14 residues. In nucleotides, the CDR3 is TGCGCCAGCAGCTTCAAGGCACAGCCCTACGAGCAGTACTTC. It yields the protein CASSFKAQPYEQYF.

The V and J genes are TRBV29-1 and TRBJ2-1, with 14 bases identical to TRBD2. The length of the CDR3 is 15 residues. V trimming: 7 bases; J trimming: 9 bases; junction bases outside the gene matches: 11. Germline loops: CDR1 SQVTM, CDR2 ANQGSEA. The CDR3 sequence: CSAPRLAGGQGEQFF. CDR3 nucleotides: TGCAGCGCCCCTAGACTAGCGGGAGGGCAGGGTGAGCAGTTCTTC.

The rearrangement joins TRBV27 to TRBJ2-7; tentative D call: TRBD2 (5 bases). V lost 1 base and J 4 bases, leaving 11 bases between the germline ends. CDR1 and CDR2 (germline): MNHEY, SMNVEV (reference sequence). The length of the CDR3 is 14 residues. The CDR3 here is CASSLFRGPYEQYF. The CDR3 DNA reads TGTGCCAGCAGTTTATTCCGAGGGCCATACGAGCAGTACTTC.

This chain links TRBV5-6 with TRBJ2-2, with a weak D call TRBD1 (5 bases). Germline V gene lookup returns CDR1 SGHDT and CDR2 YYEEEE. V was clipped by 3 bases and J by 0 bases, with 9 bases between them. The CDR3 consists of 15 residues. DNA for the CDR3: TGTGCCAGCAGCTGGAGACAGCCGAACACCGGGGAGCTGTTTTTT. This translates into CASSWRQPNTGELFF. The variable domain in full, with the rest retrieved from reference TRBV5-6 and TRBJ2-2, is DAGVTQSPTHLIKTRGQQVTLRCSPKSGHDTVSWYQQALGQGPQFIFQYYEEEERQRGNFPDRFSGHQFPNYSSELNVNALLLGDSALYLCASSWRQPNTGELFFGEGSRLTVL.

This chain links TRBV29-1 with TRBJ2-3; D may be TRBD1 (5 bases). The CDR3 loop spans 20 amino acids. Germline V CDR1 and CDR2: SQVTM, ANQGSEA. V was clipped by 5 bases and J by 6 bases, with 36 bases between them. The CDR3 region is CSVSGIVAGPGWGSRDTQYF. CDR3 in DNA: TGCAGCGTTTCCGGAATTGTAGCAGGGCCTGGATGGGGTTCAAGGGATACGCAGTATTTT.

V gene TRBV6-4 combines with J gene TRBJ2-7; 9 bases are a match to TRBD1. With V trimmed by 9 bases and J by 2 bases, 8 bases remained unmatched. This CDR3 is 14 amino acids long. The germline V gene has CDR1 MRHNA and CDR2 SNTAGT. DNA for the CDR3: TGTGCCAGGGAAACGGGACAGGGACCCTACGAGCAGTACTTC. The encoded protein is CARETGQGPYEQYF.

The rearrangement links TRBV29-1 to TRBJ2-3; D perhaps matches TRBD2 (5 bases). V lost 5 bases and J 0 bases, leaving 12 bases between the germline ends. The germline V gene has CDR1 SQVTM and CDR2 ANQGSEA. The CDR3 is made up of 14 amino acids. CDR3 region: CSVFLRVSTDTQYF. The CDR3 nucleotides read TGCAGCGTTTTCTTGCGGGTTAGCACAGATACGCAGTATTTT.

V is TRBV9 and J is TRBJ1-3; the D is unclear. V shed 3 bases and J shed 0 bases, with 10 bases lying between them. Germline CDR1 is SGDLS and CDR2 is YYNGEE. The CDR3 totals 15 residues. CDR3 nucleotides: TGTGCCAGCAGCGCCCGCGATGACTCTGGAAACACCATATATTTT. It translates to CASSARDDSGNTIYF. The full variable domain, with the rest looked up from reference TRBV9 and TRBJ1-3, is DSGVTQTPKHLITATGQRVTLRCSPRSGDLSVYWYQQSLDQGLQFLIQYYNGEERAKGNILERFSAQQFPDLHSELNLSSLELGDSALYFCASSARDDSGNTIYFGEGSWLTVV.

The rearrangement joins TRBV10-3 to TRBJ2-3; 14 bases agree with TRBD2. The germline gives CDR1 ENHRY, CDR2 SYGVKD. The J segment lost 0 bases and the V segment lost 0 bases, leaving 8 bases of the junction unmatched. The CDR3 has 20 residues. The CDR3, as DNA: TGTGCCATCAGTGAGTCGAATCCGACTAGCGGGGGGGCTAGCACAGATACGCAGTATTTT. Protein sequence: CAISESNPTSGGASTDTQYF.

J is TRBJ1-5 and V is TRBV29-1; D might be TRBD1 (5 bases). In germline, CDR1 is SQVTM, CDR2 ANQGSEA. V was trimmed by 5 bases and J by 3 bases, leaving 17 bases between them. This CDR3 spans 15 amino acids. This CDR3 is CSVLFSGEPNQPQHF. In nucleotides, the CDR3 is TGCAGCGTTTTGTTTTCGGGGGAACCCAATCAGCCCCAGCATTTT.

This chain joins TRBV5-1 and TRBJ1-1; TRBD1 is a possible D gene (5 bases). Germline loops: CDR1 SGHRS, CDR2 YFSETQ. The length of the CDR3 is 14 residues. V was pared by 6 bases and J by 2 bases, with 14 bases between. DNA for the CDR3: TGCGCCAGCACCTGGGGGGGAGTAAACACTGAAGCTTTCTTT. Translation gives CASTWGGVNTEAFF.

This chain joins TRBV4-3 and TRBJ2-7, with TRBD2 matching 12 bases. The CDR3 has 16 amino acids. Germline trimming cut 0 bases from V and 9 bases from J; bases unmatched to any gene: 9. In germline, CDR1 is LGHNA, CDR2 YSLEER. CDR3 loop: CASSQDRASGGGWQYF. The CDR3, as DNA: TGCGCCAGCAGCCAAGATAGGGCTAGCGGGGGGGGGTGGCAGTACTTC.

The gene calls are TRBV5-1 and TRBJ2-5; 9 bases match TRBD2. The ends lost 4 bases at V and 5 bases at J; junction bases unmatched: 9. The germline CDR1 and CDR2 sequences are SGHRS and YFSETQ. This CDR3 spans 15 amino acids. The CDR3, as DNA: TGCGCCAGCAGCCTCAATAGCGGGAGATACGAGACCCAGTACTTC. Encoded protein: CASSLNSGRYETQYF. Supplemented by reference TRBV5-1 and TRBJ2-5, the full variable domain reads KAGVTQTPRYLIKTRGQQVTLSCSPISGHRSVSWYQQTPGQGLQFLFEYFSETQRNKGNFPGRFSGRQFSNSRSEMNVSTLELGDSALYLCASSLNSGRYETQYFGPGTRLLVL.

The CDR3 here is CASRASGLTNTGELFF. For the CDR3, the DNA is TGCGCCAGCAGGGCTAGCGGATTAACGAACACCGGGGAGCTGTTTTTT. The chain carries TRBV4-3 and TRBJ2-2; 7 nucleotides agree with TRBD2. V lost 6 bases to trimming and J lost 0 bases; unmatched junction nucleotides: 7. The germline gives CDR1 LGHNA, CDR2 YSLEER. The CDR3 sequence is 16 residues long.

The chain recombines TRBV2 with TRBJ2-5; TRBD2 might be the D (5 bases). CDR3 length equals 14 residues. Deletions cut 6 bases from V and 3 bases from J, with 14 bases between. CDR1 is SNHLY and CDR2 is FYNNEI in the germline V gene. CDR3 protein: CASSTSEEEETQYF. The CDR3 DNA sequence: TGTGCCAGCAGCACGAGTGAGGAGGAAGAGACCCAGTACTTC.

This chain connects TRBV28 to TRBJ1-5; D gene uncertain. V lost 8 bases to trimming and J lost 5 bases, with 7 bases between them. The CDR3 consists of 11 residues. CDR1 and CDR2 from the germline V gene are MDHEN and SYDVKM. The CDR3 reads CASAGDQPQHF. The CDR3 region has the DNA TGTGCCAGCGCCGGGGATCAGCCCCAGCATTTT.

The chain carries TRBV5-1 and TRBJ1-2, with TRBD1 matching 7 bases. Germline-derived CDR1 and CDR2 are SGHRS and YFSETQ. CDR3 length equals 17 residues. V lost 5 bases and J lost 4; bases outside the gene matches: 17. CDR3 in amino acids: CASSRDSPFDLIYGYTF. CDR3 DNA sequence: TGCGCCAGCAGTAGGGACAGTCCATTCGACCTCATCTATGGCTACACCTTC. The whole variable domain, filled in from reference TRBV5-1 and TRBJ1-2, reads KAGVTQTPRYLIKTRGQQVTLSCSPISGHRSVSWYQQTPGQGLQFLFEYFSETQRNKGNFPGRFSGRQFSNSRSEMNVSTLELGDSALYLCASSRDSPFDLIYGYTFGSGTRLTVV.

The chain joins TRBV5-6 to TRBJ1-4, with 10 positions matching TRBD1. CDR1 is SGHDT, CDR2 YYEEEE, per germline. V lost 4 bases, J lost 5 bases, and 5 bases stayed unmatched. The CDR3 totals 15 residues. The CDR3 loop is CASSPGQGGNEKLFF. The CDR3 DNA reads TGTGCCAGCAGCCCAGGACAGGGGGGGAATGAAAAACTGTTTTTT.